A single sample is the source of the 4 T cell receptor beta chains below, sequenced in a study of blood T cell repertoires in COVID-19. Assay: immunoSEQ multiplex PCR; the TCRdb copy retains only in-frame clones and omits some. The repertoire holds 250,000 to 400,000 clones, with about 85% as singletons. The sample was PBMCs or T cells enriched from blood (not recorded which). The source is a woman aged 30 to 39 who had been exposed to COVID-19.

The CDR3 bases are TGTGCCAGCTCACCACCCACGCGGCAAGAGACCCAGTACTTC. It yields the protein CASSPPTRQETQYF. V and J are TRBV18 and TRBJ2-5; no firm D call. CDR3 size: 14 residues. The germline CDR1 and CDR2 sequences are KGHSH and LQKENI. Deletions cut 0 bases from V and 2 bases from J, with 7 bases between.

V is TRBV2 and J is TRBJ2-7; 8 bases fit TRBD1. CDR1 and CDR2 from the germline V gene are SNHLY and FYNNEI. This CDR3 is built from 14 residues. The V and J ends lost 7 bases and 3 bases, in that order; junction bases with no gene match: 8. CDR3 region: CASTLQGGGYEQYF. CDR3 nucleotide sequence: TGTGCCAGCACCCTACAGGGGGGTGGCTACGAGCAGTACTTC.

The V gene is TRBV28, the J gene TRBJ2-1, with 15 bases lining up with TRBD2. In germline, CDR1 is MDHEN, CDR2 SYDVKM. The trim removed 7 bases at V and 4 bases at J, leaving 2 bases unmatched. The CDR3 totals 15 residues. The CDR3 DNA is TGTGCCAGCACGGGACTAGCGGGGGGATACAATGAGCAGTTCTTC. Encoded protein: CASTGLAGGYNEQFF. The whole variable domain, filled in from reference TRBV28 and TRBJ2-1, reads DVKVTQSSRYLVKRTGEKVFLECVQDMDHENMFWYRQDPGLGLRLIYFSYDVKMKEKGDIPEGYSVSREKKERFSLILESASTNQTSMYLCASTGLAGGYNEQFFGPGTRLTVL.

This chain uses TRBV19 with TRBJ1-6; no definite D call. Germline lookup yields CDR1 LNHDA and CDR2 SQIVND (reference sequence). The CDR3 spans 16 residues. V dropped 11 bases and J dropped 0 bases, with 17 bases sitting between them. CDR3 sequence (DNA): TGTGCCTTTATCCCCCGCGAGTACTCCTATAATTCACCCCTCCACTTT. Its protein product is CAFIPREYSYNSPLHF.